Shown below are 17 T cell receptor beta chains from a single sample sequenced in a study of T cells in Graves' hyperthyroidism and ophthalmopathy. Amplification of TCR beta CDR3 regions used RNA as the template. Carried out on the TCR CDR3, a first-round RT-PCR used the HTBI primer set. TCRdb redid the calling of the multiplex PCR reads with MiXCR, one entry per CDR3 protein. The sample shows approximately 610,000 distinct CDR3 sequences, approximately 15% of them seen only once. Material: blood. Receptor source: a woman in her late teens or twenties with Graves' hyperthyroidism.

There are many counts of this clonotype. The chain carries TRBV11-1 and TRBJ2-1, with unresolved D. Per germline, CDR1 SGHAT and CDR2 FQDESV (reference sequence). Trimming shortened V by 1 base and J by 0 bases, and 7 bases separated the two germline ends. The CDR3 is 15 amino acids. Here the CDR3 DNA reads TGTGCCAGCAGCTTAGAAGTTGGCTCCTACAATGAGCAGTTCTTC. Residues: CASSLEVGSYNEQFF.

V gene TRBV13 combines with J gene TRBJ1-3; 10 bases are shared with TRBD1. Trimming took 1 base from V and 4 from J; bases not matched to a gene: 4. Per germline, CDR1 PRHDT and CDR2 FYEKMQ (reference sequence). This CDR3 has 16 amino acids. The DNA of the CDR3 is TGTGCCAGCAGCTTAGCTGGACAGGGGGGCGGAAACACCATATATTTT. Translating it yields CASSLAGQGGGNTIYF.

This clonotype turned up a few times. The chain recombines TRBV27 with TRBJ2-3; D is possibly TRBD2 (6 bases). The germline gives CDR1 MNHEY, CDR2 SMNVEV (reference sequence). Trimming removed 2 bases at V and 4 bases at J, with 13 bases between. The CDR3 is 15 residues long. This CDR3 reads CASSLRGKSADTQYF. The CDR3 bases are TGTGCCAGCAGTTTACGGGGGAAGAGTGCAGATACGCAGTATTTT.

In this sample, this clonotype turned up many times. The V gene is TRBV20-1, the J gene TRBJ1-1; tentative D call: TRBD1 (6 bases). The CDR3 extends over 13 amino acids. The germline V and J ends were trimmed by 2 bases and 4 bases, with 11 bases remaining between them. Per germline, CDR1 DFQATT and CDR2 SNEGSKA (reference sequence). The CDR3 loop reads CSARPTGSTEAFF. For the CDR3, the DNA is TGCAGTGCTAGACCTACAGGGTCCACTGAAGCTTTCTTT.

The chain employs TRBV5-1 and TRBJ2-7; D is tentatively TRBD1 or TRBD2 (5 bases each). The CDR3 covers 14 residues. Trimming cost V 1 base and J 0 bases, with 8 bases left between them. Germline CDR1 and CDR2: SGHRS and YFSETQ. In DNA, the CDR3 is TGCGCCAGCAGCTTGTGGGGGATCTCCTACGAGCAGTACTTC. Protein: CASSLWGISYEQYF. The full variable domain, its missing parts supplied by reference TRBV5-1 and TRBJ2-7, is KAGVTQTPRYLIKTRGQQVTLSCSPISGHRSVSWYQQTPGQGLQFLFEYFSETQRNKGNFPGRFSGRQFSNSRSEMNVSTLELGDSALYLCASSLWGISYEQYFGPGTRLTVT.

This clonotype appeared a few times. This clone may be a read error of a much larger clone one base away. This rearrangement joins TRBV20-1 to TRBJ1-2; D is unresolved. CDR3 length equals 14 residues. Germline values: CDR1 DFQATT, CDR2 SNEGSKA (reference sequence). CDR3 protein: CNARELGANYGYTF. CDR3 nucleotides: TGCAATGCTAGAGAATTAGGAGCTAACTATGGCTACACCTTC.

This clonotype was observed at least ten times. The CDR3 sequence: CASSQVGQGVTEAFF. The CDR3 nucleotides read TGTGCCAGCAGCCAAGTAGGACAGGGAGTCACTGAAGCTTTCTTT. The V call is TRBV3-1, the J call TRBJ1-1; 8 bases agree with TRBD1. Germline lookup yields CDR1 LGHDT and CDR2 YNNKEL (reference sequence). V shed 1 base, J shed 4 bases, and the junction held 5 bases outside the gene matches. The CDR3 contains 15 residues.

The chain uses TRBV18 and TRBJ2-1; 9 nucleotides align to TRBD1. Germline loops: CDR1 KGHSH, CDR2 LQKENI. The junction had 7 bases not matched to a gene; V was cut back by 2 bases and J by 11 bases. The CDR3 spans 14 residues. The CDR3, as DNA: TGTGCCAGCTCACCAAGGGACAGGGAACGTAAGCAGTTCTTC. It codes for CASSPRDRERKQFF.

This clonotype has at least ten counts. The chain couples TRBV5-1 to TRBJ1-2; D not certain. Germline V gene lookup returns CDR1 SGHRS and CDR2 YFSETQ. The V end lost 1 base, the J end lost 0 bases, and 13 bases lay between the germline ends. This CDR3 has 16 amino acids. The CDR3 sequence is CASSLFSAKSNYGYTF. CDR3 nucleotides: TGCGCCAGCAGCTTGTTCTCGGCGAAATCTAACTATGGCTACACCTTC.

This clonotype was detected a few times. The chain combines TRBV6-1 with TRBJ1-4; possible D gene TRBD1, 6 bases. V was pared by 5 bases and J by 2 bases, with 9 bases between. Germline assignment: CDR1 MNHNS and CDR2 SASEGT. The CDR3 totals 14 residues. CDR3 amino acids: CASSYGQTNEKLFF. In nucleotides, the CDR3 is TGTGCCAGCAGTTATGGACAGACTAATGAAAAACTGTTTTTT.

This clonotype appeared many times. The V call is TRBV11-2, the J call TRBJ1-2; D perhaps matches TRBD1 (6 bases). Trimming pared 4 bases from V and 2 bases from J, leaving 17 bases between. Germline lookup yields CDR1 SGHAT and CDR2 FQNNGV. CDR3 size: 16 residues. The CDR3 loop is CASSSHSGGKNYGYTF. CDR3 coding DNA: TGTGCCAGCAGCTCCCATTCGGGGGGCAAAAACTATGGCTACACCTTC.

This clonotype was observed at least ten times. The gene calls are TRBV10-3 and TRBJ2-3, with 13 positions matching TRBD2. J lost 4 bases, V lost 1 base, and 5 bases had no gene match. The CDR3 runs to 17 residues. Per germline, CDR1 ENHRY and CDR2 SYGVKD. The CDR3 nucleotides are TGTGCCATCAGTGAGTTGAAAGGGACTAGCGGGGCAGATACGCAGTATTTT. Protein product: CAISELKGTSGADTQYF.

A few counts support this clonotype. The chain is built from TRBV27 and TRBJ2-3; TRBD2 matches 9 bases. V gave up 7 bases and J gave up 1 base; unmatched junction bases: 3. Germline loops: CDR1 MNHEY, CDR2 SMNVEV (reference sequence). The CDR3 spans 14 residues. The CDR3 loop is CASNLAGGTDTQYF. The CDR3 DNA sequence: TGTGCCAGCAACTTAGCGGGAGGCACAGATACGCAGTATTTT.

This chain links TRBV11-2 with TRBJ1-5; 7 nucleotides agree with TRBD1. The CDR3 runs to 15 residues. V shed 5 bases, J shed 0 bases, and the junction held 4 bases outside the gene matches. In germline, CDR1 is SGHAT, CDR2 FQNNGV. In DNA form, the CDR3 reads TGTGCCAGCAGCCGACAGGGCACTAGCAATCAGCCCCAGCATTTT. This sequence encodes CASSRQGTSNQPQHF.

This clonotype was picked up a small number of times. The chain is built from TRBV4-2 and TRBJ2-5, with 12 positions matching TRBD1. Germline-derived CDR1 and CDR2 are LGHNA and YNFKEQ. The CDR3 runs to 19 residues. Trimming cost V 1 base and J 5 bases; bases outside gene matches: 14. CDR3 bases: TGTGCCAGCAGCCAAGTTGCTCCCACCACCGGGACAGGGGGCGAGACCCAGTACTTC. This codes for CASSQVAPTTGTGGETQYF.

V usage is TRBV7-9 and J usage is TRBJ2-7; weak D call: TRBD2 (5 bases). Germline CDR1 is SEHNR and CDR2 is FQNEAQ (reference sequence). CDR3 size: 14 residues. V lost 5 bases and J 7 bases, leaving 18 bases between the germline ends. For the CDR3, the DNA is TGTGCCAGCAGCCCCCACGAACCGACGGGGGAGCAGTACTTC. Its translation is CASSPHEPTGEQYF.

CDR3 coding DNA: TGCAGTGCGGACCCCTTATGGGGGGGCGGAGGGACCCAGTACTTC. This sequence encodes CSADPLWGGGGTQYF. V gene TRBV20-1 combines with J gene TRBJ2-5; perhaps TRBD2 as D (7 bases). The CDR3 contains 15 residues. Germline CDR1 and CDR2: DFQATT and SNEGSKA (reference sequence). Trimming took 6 bases from V and 7 from J, leaving 24 bases between them.